This is a list of T cell receptor beta chains from one sample in a study of shared clonotypes between healthy human individuals. Sequencing used immunoSEQ multiplex PCR; TCRdb keeps in-frame clones, though not all of them. The sample lists roughly 1,500,000 clones; 95% to 99% were seen once. Sequencing was carried out using naive CD4+ T cells sorted from blood. The receptors shown here come from a young man in good health. Each CDR3 is given with its conserved first and last residue. A D gene is named only where the DNA matches it firmly. Size is stated for part of the rows, as once, few or many counts, or as a class when the clone is expanded.

TRBJ2-1 NA TRBD2 TRBV6-4 TGTGCCAGCAGTGCCGGGACTAGCAGCACGAATGAGCAGTTCTTC CASSAGTSSTNEQFF
TRBJ1-4 NA TRBD1 TRBV11-2 TGTGCCAGCAGCCCGAGACAGGGGGCTCGAGAAAAACTGTTTTTT CASSPRQGAREKLFF
TRBJ2-7 NA NA TRBV6-5 TGTGCCAGCAGTCGAAACAGGTTTACGGAGGAGCAGTACTTC CASSRNRFTEEQYF
TRBJ2-7 NA TRBD1 TRBV19 TGTGCCAGTAGTATTCCGGGACAGGGGTTATTCGAGCAGTACTTC CASSIPGQGLFEQYF
TRBJ2-2 NA TRBD2 TRBV5-5 TGTGCCAGCAGCTTATTGACGGGGGGAAGGACCACCGGGGAGCTGTTTTTT CASSLLTGGRTTGELFF
TRBJ2-7 NA NA TRBV5-1 TGCGCCAGCAGCTTGGGGGCAGACAGGAGCGACGAGCAGTACTTC CASSLGADRSDEQYF
TRBJ1-1 NA NA TRBV5-8 TGTGCCAGCAGCCGTGGGACTCTTCGAACGCAAGCTTTCTTT CASSRGTLRTQAFF
TRBJ2-7 NA NA TRBV6-5 TGTGCCAGCAGTTTCATTGACAACTCCTACGAGCAGTACTTC CASSFIDNSYEQYF
TRBJ2-2 NA NA TRBV5-1 TGCGCCAGCAGCGTGGGACACCCGAACACCGGGGAGCTGTTTTTT CASSVGHPNTGELFF
TRBJ2-1 NA NA TRBV20-1 TGCAGTGCTTCTTACAATGAGCAGTTCTTC CSASYNEQFF
TRBJ1-1 NA TRBD1 TRBV19 TGTGCCAGTAGTAAAAGGACAGGGGTGAACACTGAAGCTTTCTTT CASSKRTGVNTEAFF
TRBJ2-2 NA NA TRBV7-9 TGTGCCAGCAGCTTAAGGTGGGAGGTGTCCCCCGGGGAGCTGTTTTTT CASSLRWEVSPGELFF
TRBJ2-3 NA TRBD1 TRBV7-9 TGTGCCAGCAGCTTAGGACGGGACAGGGCCTTGATCACAGATACGCAGTATTTT CASSLGRDRALITDTQYF
TRBJ2-2 NA NA TRBV6-1 TGTGCCAGCAGTGTTAGGGCGTACACCGGGGAGCTGTTTTTT CASSVRAYTGELFF
TRBJ1-1 NA TRBD1 TRBV18 TGTGCCAGCTCCCCAAACACAGGGGACACTGAAGCTTTCTTT CASSPNTGDTEAFF
TRBJ1-5 NA NA TRBV10-3 TGTGCCATCAGTGAAAATCCAGGGTCTCAGCCCCAGCATTTT CAISENPGSQPQHF
TRBJ2-7 NA NA TRBV27 TGTGCCACCCGACGGCAGGGATCCTACGAGCAGTACTTC CATRRQGSYEQYF
TRBJ2-1 NA TRBD2 TRBV14 TGTGCCAGCAGCCAAGCGCCTGGGACTAGCGGGAAGATAAACAATGAGCAGTTCTTC CASSQAPGTSGKINNEQFF
TRBJ2-1 NA TRBD1 TRBV18 TGTGCCAGCGCCATTGGGACAGGGGGCGGGAATGAGCAGTTCTTC CASAIGTGGGNEQFF
TRBJ2-7 NA NA TRBV4-3 TGCGCCAGCAGCCAAGATTCTGGGGGGCGGGTCACCTACGAGCAGTACTTC CASSQDSGGRVTYEQYF
TRBJ1-5 NA NA TRBV15 TGTGCCACCAGCCGAAGAGGGGGGAATCAGCCCCAGCATTTT CATSRRGGNQPQHF
TRBJ1-5 NA TRBD1 TRBV19 TGTGCCAGTAGTATAAGGGACAGGGGGCGTCAGCCCCAGCATTTT CASSIRDRGRQPQHF
TRBJ2-5 NA NA TRBV5-1 TGCGCCAGCAGCTTGCGGGACCAAGGAGAGACCCAGTACTTC CASSLRDQGETQYF
TRBJ2-1 NA NA TRBV7-3 TGTGCCAGCAGCGACTCTCACGGTGGAGTATACAATGAGCAGTTCTTC CASSDSHGGVYNEQFF
TRBJ2-7 NA TRBD1 TRBV5-6 TGTGCCAGCAGACCGACAGGGGCGGACTACGAGCAGTACTTC CASRPTGADYEQYF
TRBJ2-7 once TRBD2 TRBV5-1 TGCGCCAGCAGCCGACTAGCGGGAGGGCCCGGTGAAAGCTACGAGCAGTACTTC CASSRLAGGPGESYEQYF
TRBJ2-7 NA TRBD1 TRBV9 TGTGCCAGCAGCGTAGCTACGTCAGGGGGCATCTACGAGCAGTACTTC CASSVATSGGIYEQYF
TRBJ1-5 NA NA TRBV9 TGTGCCAGCAGCGTAGTAGACGGTCAAGTTCCGCCCCAGCATTTT CASSVVDGQVPPQHF
TRBJ2-3 NA NA TRBV5-4 TGTGCCAGCAGCTTCGGCACAGATACGCAGTATTTT CASSFGTDTQYF
TRBJ2-7 NA NA TRBV27 TGTGCCAGCAGTCCGGTGGATAGAAGGGGCTACGAGCAGTACTTC CASSPVDRRGYEQYF
TRBJ1-3 NA NA TRBV18 TGTGCCAGCTCACCAAGGGGACCCGGACGAGGCTCTGGAAACACCATATATTTT CASSPRGPGRGSGNTIYF
TRBJ2-7 NA TRBD2 TRBV28 TGTGCCAGCCGCTCTAGCGGGATCTACGAGCAGTACTTC CASRSSGIYEQYF
TRBJ1-1 NA NA TRBV7-9 TGTGCCAGCAGCATCCTGGGGGCGGTAGCTTTCTTT CASSILGAVAFF
TRBJ2-5 NA TRBD2 TRBV18 TGTGCCAGCTCACCACTTGGCGGGAGTTCGGTAGAGACCCAGTACTTC CASSPLGGSSVETQYF
TRBJ2-1 NA NA TRBV7-6 TGTGCCAGCAGCTTATCCGGCCAGCAGTTCTTC CASSLSGQQFF
TRBJ1-5 NA NA TRBV2 TGTGCCAGCAAACTCCAGGGGAGTCAGCCCCAGCATTTT CASKLQGSQPQHF
TRBJ2-2 NA TRBD1 TRBV7-6 TGTGCCAGCAGCTTATCAAAGGGACAGGACACCGGGGAGCTGTTTTTT CASSLSKGQDTGELFF
TRBJ2-1 NA TRBD2 TRBV11-3 TGTGCCAGCAGCCCCAATTCGGCTAGCGGGAGAAAAGATGAGCAGTTCTTC CASSPNSASGRKDEQFF
TRBJ1-5 NA NA TRBV5-1 TGCGCCAGCAGCCCCGGGACATCTAATCAGCCCCAGCATTTT CASSPGTSNQPQHF
TRBJ1-2 NA NA TRBV6-1 TGTGCCAGCAGTAGTTACAGGGAACGGGATGGCTACACCTTC CASSSYRERDGYTF
TRBJ2-3 once TRBD2 TRBV5-6 TGTGCCAGCAGCTTACGACTAGCGCCTTCCACAGATACGCAGTATTTT CASSLRLAPSTDTQYF
TRBJ2-2 NA TRBD2 TRBV11-2 TGTGCCAGCAGCTTGCGGGAGGGCCTTCCCGGGGAGCTGTTTTTT CASSLREGLPGELFF
TRBJ2-6 NA NA TRBV15 TGTGCCACCAGCAGAGATCAGGGAACAGGGGCCAACGTCCTGACTTTC CATSRDQGTGANVLTF
TRBJ1-5 few NA TRBV6-1 TGTGCCAGCAGTGAGAATCAGCCCCAGCATTTT CASSENQPQHF
TRBJ1-3 NA NA TRBV6-5 TGTGCCAGCAGTTACTCGACGGGGGCTACTGGAAACACCATATATTTT CASSYSTGATGNTIYF
TRBJ2-7 once TRBD2 TRBV19 TGTGCCAGTAGTACAACCCCCGGGACTAGCGGCGAGCAGTACTTC CASSTTPGTSGEQYF
TRBJ2-7 NA NA TRBV14 TGTGCCAGCAGCCCGCGGCCAGGGGTGTGGGAGCAGTACTTC CASSPRPGVWEQYF
TRBJ2-3 NA NA TRBV4-3 TGCGCCAGCAGCCAAGAAGGGGTAGCGGTCCCCCGGGATACGCAGTATTTT CASSQEGVAVPRDTQYF
TRBJ2-7 NA TRBD2 TRBV7-2 TGTGCCAGCAGCTCTCTAGCGGGAGCGAGCGAGCAGTACTTC CASSSLAGASEQYF
TRBJ2-7 NA TRBD2 TRBV7-9 TGTGCCAGCAGCAAAGCGGGGACCTACGAGCAGTACTTC CASSKAGTYEQYF
TRBJ2-1 NA NA TRBV27 TGTGCCAGCAGCCCTTTGGGCAGGGTAGCTAGTGAGCAGTTCTTC CASSPLGRVASEQFF
TRBJ2-1 NA TRBD2 TRBV7-6 TGTGCCAGCAGCGCTAGCGGCTACAATGAGCAGTTCTTC CASSASGYNEQFF
TRBJ2-2 NA TRBD2 TRBV6-6 TGTGCCAGCACCCACGCGGGAGGACTTCCCACCGGGGAGCTGTTTTTT CASTHAGGLPTGELFF
TRBJ2-1 NA TRBD2 TRBV2 TGTGCCAGCAGTGAATTAAGCGGGAGGGCCTCAGATGAGCAGTTCTTC CASSELSGRASDEQFF
TRBJ2-2 NA NA TRBV9 TGTGCCAGCAGAGGACGTACGAACACCGGGGAGCTGTTTTTT CASRGRTNTGELFF